The T cell receptor beta chain under discussion was sequenced for a study of untreated major depressive disorder. Enrichment usually gave approximately 95% pure CD4+ T cells. TCRdb's table, derived via immunoSEQ multiplex PCR, lists solely in-frame clones and lacks some. The repertoire includes around 20,000 clones, roughly 91% of them detected once, and approximately 0.47% sits in the top ten. This CDR3 is 14 amino acids long. CDR1 SGHTA and CDR2 FQGNSA come from the germline V gene. V shed 1 base, J shed 7 bases, and the junction held 0 bases outside the gene matches. Sequenced input: CD4+ T cells from PBMCs. This receptor was obtained from a woman aged 40 to 50 in good health. This chain connects TRBV7-2 to TRBJ2-1; 11 nucleotides align to TRBD2. CDR3 residues: CASSLGLAGNEQFF. The CDR3 DNA sequence: TGTGCCAGCAGCTTAGGACTAGCGGGGAATGAGCAGTTCTTC.